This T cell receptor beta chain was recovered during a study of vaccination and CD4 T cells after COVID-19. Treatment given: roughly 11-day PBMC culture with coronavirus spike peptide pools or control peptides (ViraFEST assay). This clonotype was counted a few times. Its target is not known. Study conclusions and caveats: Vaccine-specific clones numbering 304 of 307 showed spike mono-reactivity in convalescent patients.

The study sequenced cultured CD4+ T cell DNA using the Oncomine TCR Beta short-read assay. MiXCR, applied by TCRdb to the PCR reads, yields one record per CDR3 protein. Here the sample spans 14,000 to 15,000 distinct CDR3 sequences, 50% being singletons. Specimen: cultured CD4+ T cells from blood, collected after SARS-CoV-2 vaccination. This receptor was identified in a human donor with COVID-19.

CDR3 amino acids: CSATTLTGSNQPQHF. The CDR3 nucleotides read TGCAGTGCTACCACCCTGACAGGAAGCAATCAGCCCCAGCATTTT. The genes are TRBV20-1 and TRBJ1-5, with a tentative D call TRBD1 (6 bases). Trimming took off 4 bases at V and 1 base at J, with 14 bases between the two ends. CDR3 length: 15 residues. Germline lookup yields CDR1 DFQATT and CDR2 SNEGSKA (reference sequence).